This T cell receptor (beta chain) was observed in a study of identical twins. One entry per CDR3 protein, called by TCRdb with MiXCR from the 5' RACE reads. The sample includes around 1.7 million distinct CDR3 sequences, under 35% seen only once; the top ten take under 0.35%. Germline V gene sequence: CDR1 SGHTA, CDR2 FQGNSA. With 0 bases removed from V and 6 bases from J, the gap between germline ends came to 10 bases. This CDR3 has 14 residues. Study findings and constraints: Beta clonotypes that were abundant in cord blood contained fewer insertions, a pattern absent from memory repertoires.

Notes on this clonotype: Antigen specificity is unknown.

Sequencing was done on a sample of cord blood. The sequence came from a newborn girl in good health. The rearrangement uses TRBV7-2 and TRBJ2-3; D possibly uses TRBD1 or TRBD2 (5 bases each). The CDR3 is CASSLASWGDTQYF. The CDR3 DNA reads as TGTGCCAGCAGCTTAGCCAGCTGGGGGGATACGCAGTATTTT.